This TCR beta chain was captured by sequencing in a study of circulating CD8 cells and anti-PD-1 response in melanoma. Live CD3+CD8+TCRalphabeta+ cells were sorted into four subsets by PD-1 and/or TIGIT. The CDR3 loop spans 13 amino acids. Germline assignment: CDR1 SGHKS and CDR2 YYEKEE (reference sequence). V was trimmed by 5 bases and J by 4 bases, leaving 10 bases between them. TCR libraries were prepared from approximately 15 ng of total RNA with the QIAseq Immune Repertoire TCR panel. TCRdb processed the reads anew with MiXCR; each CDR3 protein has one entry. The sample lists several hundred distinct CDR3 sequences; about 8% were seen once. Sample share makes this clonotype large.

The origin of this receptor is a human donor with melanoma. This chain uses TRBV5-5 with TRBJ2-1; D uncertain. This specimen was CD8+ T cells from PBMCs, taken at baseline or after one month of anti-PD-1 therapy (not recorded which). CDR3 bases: TGTGCCAGCAGGAGGACCGCATACAATGAGCAGTTCTTC. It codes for CASRRTAYNEQFF.